What follows are 27 T cell receptor beta chains derived from one specimen sequenced in a study of blood T cell repertoires in COVID-19. Clones were sequenced by immunoSEQ multiplex PCR, and TCRdb holds only the in-frame ones, with some missing. The data contain 240,000 or so clones, around 84% of them seen just once; the ten biggest clones take up around 3.5%. The sequenced material came from peripheral blood. All receptors derive from a woman between 18 and 29 years old with acute or convalescent COVID-19.

This rearrangement joins TRBV27 to TRBJ2-7; maybe TRBD2 (5 bases). The length of the CDR3 is 14 residues. The germline V gene has CDR1 MNHEY and CDR2 SMNVEV (reference sequence). V was pared by 3 bases and J by 2 bases, with 11 bases between. CDR3 nucleotide sequence: TGTGCCAGCAGTTTTCAACGGGATCCCTACGAGCAGTACTTC. Its protein product is CASSFQRDPYEQYF.

The chain is built from TRBV27 and TRBJ1-1; 8 bases align to TRBD1. Trimming took 6 bases from V and 5 from J; bases not matched to a gene: 11. CDR3 length equals 15 residues. The germline gives CDR1 MNHEY, CDR2 SMNVEV (reference sequence). The DNA for the CDR3 is TGTGCCAGCAGACCGGGTTGGACAGGGAGAACTGAAGCTTTCTTT. It translates to CASRPGWTGRTEAFF.

J is TRBJ2-1 and V is TRBV5-1, with 7 positions matching TRBD2. Germline CDR1 and CDR2: SGHRS and YFSETQ. V gave up 0 bases and J gave up 6 bases; unmatched junction bases: 18. The CDR3 is 19 amino acids. CDR3 loop: CASSLAITIWRERGNEQFF. As DNA, the CDR3 is TGCGCCAGCAGCTTGGCCATTACGATTTGGCGGGAGAGGGGCAATGAGCAGTTCTTC.

The chain joins TRBV27 to TRBJ1-6; D uncertain. The CDR3 loop spans 16 amino acids. Per germline, CDR1 MNHEY and CDR2 SMNVEV (reference sequence). Trimming stripped 5 bases from V and 4 bases from J, with 15 bases between. The CDR3 DNA reads as TGTGCCAGCAGTGCGCGCTCCCCGCCATATAATTCACCCCTCCACTTT. It translates to CASSARSPPYNSPLHF.

The V call is TRBV6-2 or TRBV6-3, the J call TRBJ2-7, with D possibly matching TRBD2 (6 bases). Trimming removed 6 bases at V and 0 bases at J, with 15 bases between. CDR3 length: 15 residues. Germline V gives CDR1 MNHEY, CDR2 SVGEGT. CDR3 bases: TGTGCCAGCAGATACCGGGGACTGAGCTCCTACGAGCAGTACTTC. It encodes CASRYRGLSSYEQYF.

V is TRBV6-4 and J is TRBJ1-4, with D unresolved. The CDR3 length is 15 residues. Germline CDR1 MRHNA, CDR2 SNTAGT. V lost 2 bases and J 8 bases, leaving 15 bases between the germline ends. The CDR3: CASSDPHSEREKLFF. As DNA, the CDR3 is TGTGCCAGCAGTGACCCACATTCGGAGCGAGAAAAACTGTTTTTT.

This clone has just a few counts. The V gene is TRBV5-8, the J gene TRBJ1-1; D call uncertain. The germline CDR1 and CDR2 sequences are SGHTS and YDEGEE. This CDR3 spans 12 amino acids. V shed 6 bases and J shed 6 bases, with 12 bases lying between them. CDR3 amino acids: CASTSGLAEAFF. The CDR3 DNA sequence: TGTGCCAGCACCTCCGGTTTGGCTGAAGCTTTCTTT. Drawing the rest from reference TRBV5-8 and TRBJ1-1, the complete variable domain is EAGVTQSPTHLIKTRGQQATLRCSPISGHTSVYWYQQALGLGLQFLLWYDEGEERNRGNFPPRFSGRQFPNYSSELNVNALELEDSALYLCASTSGLAEAFFGQGTRLTVV.

This rearrangement joins TRBV18 to TRBJ1-2; D remains unclear. The CDR3 consists of 14 residues. Trimming removed 2 bases from V and 4 bases from J, with 11 bases in between. Germline CDR1 reads KGHSH; CDR2 reads LQKENI. Here the CDR3 DNA reads TGTGCCAGCTCACCAGAGGTAGTCGGCTATGGCTACACCTTC. Protein product: CASSPEVVGYGYTF.

This chain links TRBV4-1 with TRBJ2-1, with a tentative D call TRBD2 (7 bases). With 3 bases removed from V and 2 bases from J, the gap between germline ends came to 17 bases. This CDR3 region has 17 residues. CDR1 is MGHRA and CDR2 is YSYEKL in the germline V gene. The CDR3 here is CASSHPAGARAYNEQFF. DNA for the CDR3: TGCGCCAGCAGCCACCCCGCGGGGGCGAGGGCCTACAATGAGCAGTTCTTC.

V and J are TRBV19 and TRBJ2-7; the D gene is possibly TRBD1 (6 bases). This CDR3 is 12 amino acids long. The germline V gene has CDR1 LNHDA and CDR2 SQIVND (reference sequence). V lost 7 bases, J lost 0 bases, and 7 bases lay in between. In nucleotides, the CDR3 is TGTGCCAGTAAAGGGGGCTCCTACGAGCAGTACTTC. This encodes CASKGGSYEQYF.

This sequence joins TRBV6-2 or TRBV6-3 and TRBJ2-7; D may be TRBD2 (6 bases). Trimming took off 5 bases at V and 1 base at J, with 12 bases between the two ends. CDR1 is MNHEY and CDR2 is SVGEGT in the germline V gene. This CDR3 has 14 amino acids. Written as DNA, the CDR3 is TGTGCCAGCAGTCACCGGGACTTTTCCTACGAGCAGTACTTC. Protein product: CASSHRDFSYEQYF.

The genes are TRBV6-5 and TRBJ2-1; 8 nucleotides agree with TRBD2. The CDR3 extends over 15 amino acids. V lost 7 bases to trimming and J lost 6 bases; unmatched junction nucleotides: 11. Germline CDR1 MNHEY, CDR2 SVGAGI. In DNA form, the CDR3 reads TGTGCCAGCACCCACGGGGGGGAGTCAGGCAATGAGCAGTTCTTC. Translated, it gives CASTHGGESGNEQFF.

This chain joins TRBV7-2 and TRBJ2-5; D might be TRBD2 (6 bases). V lost 6 bases to trimming and J lost 6 bases, with 14 bases between them. CDR1 and CDR2 (germline): SGHTA, FQGNSA. The CDR3 runs to 13 residues. CDR3 coding DNA: TGTGCCAGCAGGTCCGGCGGGAATCAGACCCAGTACTTC. Translated, it gives CASRSGGNQTQYF.

This clone was observed at least ten times. The chain is built from TRBV5-1 and TRBJ2-2; TRBD2 aligns across 11 bases. From germline, CDR1 is SGHRS and CDR2 YFSETQ. Losses at the gene ends were 0 bases for V and 7 bases for J; bases not matched to a gene: 8. This CDR3 comprises 17 residues. CDR3 nucleotides: TGCGCCAGCAGCTTGGCTGTTGGGACTAGCGGCGGCGGGGAGCTGTTTTTT. Translation gives CASSLAVGTSGGGELFF. Using reference TRBV5-1 and TRBJ2-2 for the parts outside the CDR3, the full variable domain is KAGVTQTPRYLIKTRGQQVTLSCSPISGHRSVSWYQQTPGQGLQFLFEYFSETQRNKGNFPGRFSGRQFSNSRSEMNVSTLELGDSALYLCASSLAVGTSGGGELFFGEGSRLTVL.

This chain uses TRBV29-1 with TRBJ2-7, with TRBD1 matching over 9 bases. After removal of 6 bases from V and 3 bases from J, the junction contained 3 bases not matched to a gene. CDR1 and CDR2 (germline): SQVTM, ANQGSEA. CDR3 length: 12 amino acids. In DNA, the CDR3 is TGCAGCGTAGGACAGGGGTTCTACGAGCAGTACTTC. Protein: CSVGQGFYEQYF.

The V and J genes are TRBV7-2 and TRBJ1-3; no clear D. V lost 3 bases and J lost 0, with 9 bases in between. The CDR3 contains 15 residues. Germline CDR1 is SGHTA and CDR2 is FQGNSA. The CDR3: CASSFGINSGNTIYF. CDR3 in DNA: TGTGCCAGCAGCTTCGGGATTAACTCTGGAAACACCATATATTTT. The full variable domain, rest sourced from reference TRBV7-2 and TRBJ1-3, is GAGVSQSPSNKVTEKGKDVELRCDPISGHTALYWYRQSLGQGLEFLIYFQGNSAPDKSGLPSDRFSAERTGGSVSTLTIQRTQQEDSAVYLCASSFGINSGNTIYFGEGSWLTVV.

V gene TRBV5-1 combines with J gene TRBJ2-1, with 10 bases identical to TRBD2. This CDR3 has 13 amino acids. Trimming at V came to 4 bases and at J to 9 bases, leaving 4 bases not matched to a gene. Germline V CDR1 and CDR2: SGHRS, YFSETQ. CDR3 sequence reads: CASSPGLAAEQFF. CDR3 nucleotides: TGCGCCAGCAGCCCCGGACTAGCGGCTGAGCAGTTCTTC.

This rearrangement joins TRBV18 to TRBJ1-1; the D gene is possibly TRBD1 (5 bases). There are 14 residues in the CDR3. V was shortened by 3 bases and J by 0 bases, with 8 bases between the two germline ends. Looked up from germline, CDR1 is KGHSH and CDR2 is LQKENI. CDR3 amino acids: CASSPSGVNTEAFF. The CDR3 coding sequence is TGTGCCAGCTCACCCTCGGGGGTGAACACTGAAGCTTTCTTT.

The chain couples TRBV12-3 or TRBV12-4 to TRBJ2-1, with 7 bases fitting TRBD2. With 8 bases clipped from V and 7 bases from J, the junction kept 8 bases outside the gene matches. This CDR3 region has 13 residues. The CDR3 spells CASSRSGGNEQFF. In DNA form, the CDR3 reads TGTGCCAGCTCTAGATCGGGGGGAAATGAGCAGTTCTTC.

V usage is TRBV5-1 and J usage is TRBJ2-1; 8 positions agree with TRBD2. Per the germline V gene, CDR1 is SGHRS and CDR2 is YFSETQ. The CDR3 has 16 residues. Trimming at V came to 3 bases and at J to 6 bases, leaving 11 bases not matched to a gene. The CDR3 nucleotides read TGCGCCAGCAGCTACCCTCAGCGGGAGCTGCCCAATGAGCAGTTCTTC. This gives the protein CASSYPQRELPNEQFF.

The rearrangement links TRBV9 to TRBJ2-1; tentative D call: TRBD1 (6 bases). The CDR3 contains 16 residues. From germline, CDR1 is SGDLS and CDR2 YYNGEE. V lost 4 bases to trimming and J lost 0 bases, with 14 bases between them. Here the CDR3 reads CASSPGTLGSYNEQFF. The CDR3 DNA reads TGTGCCAGCAGCCCGGGGACACTAGGCTCCTACAATGAGCAGTTCTTC.

The chain couples TRBV6-5 to TRBJ2-7; 7 bases line up with TRBD2. With V trimmed by 6 bases and J by 0 bases, 5 bases remained unmatched. Germline CDR1 reads MNHEY; CDR2 reads SVGAGI. The CDR3 is 14 amino acids. DNA for the CDR3: TGTGCCAGCAGCCCCGCTAGCGGCTCCTACGAGCAGTACTTC. This translates into CASSPASGSYEQYF.

The chain recombines TRBV27 with TRBJ1-6; D gene ambiguous. V was pared by 4 bases and J by 3 bases, with 10 bases between. Germline CDR1 is MNHEY and CDR2 is SMNVEV (reference sequence). The CDR3 extends over 15 amino acids. The CDR3 region has the DNA TGTGCCAGCAGTTGGGCTGTGGGCTATAATTCACCCCTCCACTTT. Encoded protein: CASSWAVGYNSPLHF.

V and J are TRBV27 and TRBJ2-7; D uncertain. V was shortened by 4 bases and J by 1 base, with 8 bases between the two germline ends. The CDR3 loop spans 13 amino acids. CDR1 is MNHEY, CDR2 SMNVEV, per germline (reference sequence). CDR3 sequence (DNA): TGTGCCAGCAGTTGGCAGATTTCCTACGAGCAGTACTTC. It encodes CASSWQISYEQYF.

The rearrangement uses TRBV30 and TRBJ1-1; D might be TRBD1 (6 bases). The CDR3 is made up of 13 amino acids. V was trimmed by 1 base and J by 5 bases, leaving 11 bases between them. Germline CDR1 and CDR2: GTSNPN and SVGIG (reference sequence). The CDR3 spells CAWSASRGTEAFF. CDR3 coding DNA: TGTGCCTGGAGTGCAAGTAGGGGGACTGAAGCTTTCTTT.

The sample holds one count of this clone. The chain recombines TRBV6-2 or TRBV6-3 with TRBJ1-1, with TRBD1 as a possible D gene (6 bases). Trimming removed 5 bases at V and 4 bases at J, with 14 bases between. The CDR3 has 14 residues. Looked up from germline, CDR1 is MNHEY and CDR2 is SVGEGT. CDR3 loop: CASSNTQGVTEAFF. CDR3 nucleotide sequence: TGTGCCAGCAGTAACACACAGGGTGTCACTGAAGCTTTCTTT.

The chain uses TRBV14 and TRBJ2-7, with D possibly TRBD1 on 6 matching bases. The CDR3 is made up of 15 amino acids. Germline CDR1 reads SGHDN; CDR2 reads FVKESK. V dropped 4 bases and J dropped 2 bases, with 15 bases sitting between them. CDR3 protein: CASSRQGGIPYEQYF. CDR3 sequence (DNA): TGTGCCAGCAGCCGTCAAGGGGGTATCCCCTACGAGCAGTACTTC. The full variable domain, completed using reference TRBV14 and TRBJ2-7, is EAGVTQFPSHSVIEKGQTVTLRCDPISGHDNLYWYRRVMGKEIKFLLHFVKESKQDESGMPNNRFLAERTGGTYSTLKVQPAELEDSGVYFCASSRQGGIPYEQYFGPGTRLTVT.